The 27 T cell receptor beta chains below come from one sample, sequenced in a study of blood T cell repertoires in COVID-19 (dated by TCRdb to about 2020). The library was generated by the immunoSEQ multiplex PCR assay. The source is immuneACCESS, and TCRdb retained only in-frame sequences with V and J called. Part of the clones is not carried over; for the studies checked, unresolved V genes explain less than half of this, and the remainder is unexplained. In this sample the table shows roughly 200,000 clones, around 80% of which occur a single time. The ten biggest clones cover approximately 7% of the sample. The sample comprised peripheral blood. All receptors come from a man in his 70s with active or convalescent COVID-19.

The genes are TRBV11-3 and TRBJ2-1, with 13 bases fitting TRBD2. CDR1 and CDR2 (germline): SGHNT, YENEEA. J lost 10 bases, V lost 5 bases, and 5 bases had no gene match. This CDR3 region has 14 residues. Written as DNA, the CDR3 is TGTGCCAGCAGCCCGCGGACTAGCGGGGGAGAGCAGTTCTTC. Its protein is CASSPRTSGGEQFF. The variable domain in full, with the rest retrieved from reference TRBV11-3 and TRBJ2-1, is EAGVVQSPRYKIIEKKQPVAFWCNPISGHNTLYWYLQNLGQGPELLIRYENEEAVDDSQLPKDRFSAERLKGVDSTLKIQPAELGDSAVYLCASSPRTSGGEQFFGPGTRLTVL.

The CDR3 is CAWSSGQGTTQPQHF. CDR3 coding DNA: TGTGCCTGGAGTTCCGGACAGGGCACAACTCAGCCCCAGCATTTT. The rearrangement uses TRBV30 and TRBJ1-5; 8 bases are shared with TRBD1. CDR1 GTSNPN and CDR2 SVGIG come from the germline V gene (reference sequence). Losses at the gene ends were 2 bases for V and 6 bases for J; bases not matched to a gene: 9. There are 15 residues in the CDR3.

The gene calls are TRBV27 and TRBJ2-2, with 12 bases identical to TRBD2. The germline V gene encodes CDR1 MNHEY and CDR2 SMNVEV (reference sequence). This CDR3 is built from 14 residues. The junction had 3 bases not matched to a gene; V was cut back by 6 bases and J by 7 bases. The CDR3 sequence: CASRTSGGGGELFF. The CDR3 nucleotides read TGTGCCAGCAGGACTAGCGGGGGCGGCGGGGAGCTGTTTTTT.

The V call is TRBV3-1 (or the pseudogene TRBV3-2), the J call TRBJ2-5; 7 bases match TRBD1. In germline, CDR1 is LGHDT, CDR2 YNNKEL (reference sequence). The CDR3 extends over 17 amino acids. V shed 1 base and J 4 bases; nucleotides not matched to a gene: 12. CDR3 DNA: TGTGCCAGCAGCCAAGGGCCTATAGGGGGCGGGCGAGAGACCCAGTACTTC. Translating gives CASSQGPIGGGRETQYF.

The chain couples TRBV4-3 to TRBJ2-5; D is perhaps TRBD2 (6 bases). CDR1 is LGHNA and CDR2 is YSLEER in the germline V gene. The CDR3 is 17 amino acids. Trimming pared 3 bases from V and 3 bases from J, leaving 20 bases between. This chain's CDR3 is CASSQTSRRAAKETQYF. CDR3 in DNA: TGCGCCAGCAGCCAGACGTCCCGGAGGGCAGCGAAAGAGACCCAGTACTTC.

The J gene is TRBJ2-7, the V gene TRBV4-1; D remains unclear. CDR3 length equals 15 residues. In germline, CDR1 is MGHRA, CDR2 YSYEKL. V was trimmed by 1 base and J by 0 bases, leaving 10 bases between them. The CDR3 loop reads CASSQGHSSSYEQYF. The CDR3 region has the DNA TGCGCCAGCAGCCAAGGTCACAGTAGCTCCTACGAGCAGTACTTC.

The chain recombines TRBV25-1 with TRBJ2-4; TRBD2 matches at 8 bases. The CDR3 has 14 amino acids. The V segment lost 3 bases and the J segment 6 bases; nucleotides outside the gene matches: 4. The V gene's germline CDR1 is MGHDK and CDR2 SYGVNS. The CDR3 spells CASSDRGGTNIQYF. The DNA for the CDR3 is TGTGCCAGCAGTGACCGGGGGGGGACAAACATTCAGTACTTC.

The chain is built from TRBV6-5 and TRBJ2-5; possible D gene TRBD2, 5 bases. Germline loops: CDR1 MNHEY, CDR2 SVGAGI. Trimming took 6 bases from V and 5 from J, leaving 19 bases between them. The CDR3 totals 15 residues. In DNA form, the CDR3 reads TGTGCCAGCAGCCACCCTGAGCGGCCGGGGGAGACCCAGTACTTC. Translated, it gives CASSHPERPGETQYF.

The chain joins TRBV7-2 to TRBJ2-5, with D perhaps matching TRBD2 (6 bases). This CDR3 contains 16 residues. V lost 2 bases, J lost 7 bases, and 20 bases lay in between. The germline gives CDR1 SGHTA, CDR2 FQGNSA. The CDR3 protein is CASSLYPSRGGVTQYF. As DNA, the CDR3 is TGTGCCAGCAGCTTATATCCTAGCCGGGGCGGGGTGACCCAGTACTTC. The variable domain in full, completed from reference TRBV7-2 and TRBJ2-5, reads GAGVSQSPSNKVTEKGKDVELRCDPISGHTALYWYRQSLGQGLEFLIYFQGNSAPDKSGLPSDRFSAERTGGSVSTLTIQRTQQEDSAVYLCASSLYPSRGGVTQYFGPGTRLLVL.

The genes are TRBV10-3 and TRBJ1-6; a possible D gene is TRBD1 (5 bases). The CDR3 is made up of 15 amino acids. Germline CDR1 ENHRY, CDR2 SYGVKD. Deletions cut 4 bases from V and 6 bases from J, with 13 bases between. This chain's CDR3 is CAISAEPGGNSPLHF. The CDR3 nucleotides read TGTGCCATCAGTGCAGAGCCCGGGGGTAATTCACCCCTCCACTTT.

The chain is built from TRBV21-1 and TRBJ1-5; TRBD1 was called by the table and not checked on the DNA. TRBV21-1 represents a pseudogene. The CDR3 has 18 amino acids. CDR3 in amino acids: CASSPHGDRTISNQPQHF. The CDR3 nucleotides are TGTGCCAGCAGCCCTCATGGGGACAGGACCATTAGCAATCAGCCCCAGCATTTT.

The chain combines TRBV5-1 with TRBJ2-7; perhaps TRBD2 as D (5 bases). V was clipped by 6 bases and J by 8 bases, with 15 bases between them. There are 12 residues in the CDR3. The V gene's germline CDR1 is SGHRS and CDR2 YFSETQ. This CDR3 is CASTLDEGQQYF. CDR3 nucleotide sequence: TGCGCCAGCACCCTAGATGAGGGTCAGCAGTACTTC.

The chain carries TRBV29-1 and TRBJ1-1, with D perhaps TRBD1 (6 bases). V lost 3 bases and J lost 6, with 14 bases in between. In germline, CDR1 is SQVTM, CDR2 ANQGSEA. CDR3 length equals 13 residues. The CDR3, as DNA: TGCAGCGTTGATCTGGGGACACACCCTGAAGCTTTCTTT. Translation: CSVDLGTHPEAFF.

This clone was seen only a few times. V is TRBV6-6 and J is TRBJ2-7, with 11 bases aligning to TRBD1. The CDR3 has 16 residues. Germline V lookup: CDR1 MNHNY, CDR2 SVGAGI (reference sequence). After removal of 2 bases from V and 5 bases from J, the junction contained 8 bases not matched to a gene. CDR3 region: CASSYPTGTGGDEQYF. The CDR3 coding sequence is TGTGCCAGCAGTTACCCGACCGGGACAGGGGGGGACGAGCAGTACTTC.

The chain carries TRBV27 and TRBJ2-7, with TRBD2 matching over 7 bases. CDR1 and CDR2 from the germline V gene are MNHEY and SMNVEV (reference sequence). V trimming: 4 bases; J trimming: 4 bases; junction bases outside the gene matches: 10. The CDR3 extends over 15 amino acids. The CDR3 DNA is TGTGCCAGCAGTTCCTTAGCGGGCGCGGGGTACGAGCAGTACTTC. It encodes CASSSLAGAGYEQYF.

The chain uses TRBV27 and TRBJ1-5; D is possibly TRBD1 (5 bases). The CDR3 has 15 residues. From germline, CDR1 is MNHEY and CDR2 SMNVEV (reference sequence). Trimming left V 6 bases short and J 1 base short, with 13 bases between. This CDR3 reads CASRAPGVSNQPQHF. The CDR3 DNA follows: TGTGCCAGCAGGGCCCCGGGGGTCAGCAATCAGCCCCAGCATTTT.

The rearrangement joins TRBV2 to TRBJ1-2, with 8 bases aligning to TRBD1. The germline V gene has CDR1 SNHLY and CDR2 FYNNEI. V was clipped by 5 bases and J by 8 bases; unmatched bases: 7. This CDR3 comprises 13 residues. The DNA for the CDR3 is TGTGCCAGCAGTCCGGGACAGGCAAGAGGCTACACCTTC. Translated: CASSPGQARGYTF.

V gene TRBV5-4 combines with J gene TRBJ2-7, with 9 bases that match TRBD1. After removal of 2 bases from V and 2 bases from J, the junction contained 5 bases not matched to a gene. This CDR3 has 15 amino acids. Germline V gene lookup returns CDR1 SGHNT and CDR2 YYREEE (reference sequence). CDR3 region: CASSFSGTGPYEQYF. The CDR3 DNA sequence: TGTGCCAGCAGCTTCTCCGGGACAGGGCCCTACGAGCAGTACTTC.

The V call is TRBV13, the J call TRBJ2-7; 8 nucleotides align to TRBD1. Trimming at V came to 5 bases and at J to 7 bases, leaving 13 bases not matched to a gene. There are 15 residues in the CDR3. Germline CDR1 is PRHDT and CDR2 is FYEKMQ (reference sequence). The CDR3 nucleotides are TGTGCCAGCAGCCGCAGGGGGCTCGGGGTTTGGGAGCAGTACTTC. This sequence encodes CASSRRGLGVWEQYF.

This clone occurred once. This sequence joins TRBV7-8 and TRBJ1-2, with D hard to call. The germline V gene encodes CDR1 SGHVS and CDR2 FQNEAQ. Trimming cost V 2 bases and J 6 bases, with 10 bases left between them. The CDR3 is 13 amino acids. In DNA form, the CDR3 reads TGTGCCAGCAGCTTAAGCGACGGTGATGGCTACACCTTC. Translated, it gives CASSLSDGDGYTF.

V gene TRBV7-9 combines with J gene TRBJ2-6; 7 bases fit TRBD1. This CDR3 has 15 amino acids. V lost 6 bases and J lost 3; bases outside the gene matches: 5. Germline V gene data show CDR1 as SEHNR and CDR2 as FQNEAQ (reference sequence). CDR3 amino acids: CASRPQGFGANVLTF. The CDR3 region has the DNA TGTGCCAGCAGACCACAGGGGTTTGGGGCCAACGTCCTGACTTTC.

This rearrangement joins TRBV7-9 to TRBJ1-2; D is perhaps TRBD1 (6 bases). The CDR3 spans 14 residues. Germline V gene sequence: CDR1 SEHNR, CDR2 FQNEAQ (reference sequence). V lost 5 bases to trimming and J lost 4 bases, with 14 bases between them. In nucleotides, the CDR3 is TGTGCCAGCAGCCCCCGGACAGACGTCTATGGCTACACCTTC. Encoded protein: CASSPRTDVYGYTF.

There are a few counts of this clone. The rearrangement uses TRBV7-6 and TRBJ2-7; tentatively, D is TRBD1 (5 bases). Trimming removed 1 base from V and 2 bases from J, with 9 bases in between. CDR3 length: 14 amino acids. Germline-derived CDR1 and CDR2 are SGHVS and FNYEAQ. CDR3 sequence reads: CASSLDPGPYEQYF. The CDR3 coding sequence is TGTGCCAGCAGCTTAGATCCAGGGCCCTACGAGCAGTACTTC.

The chain carries TRBV15 and TRBJ1-4; no clear D gene. Germline V lookup: CDR1 LNHNV, CDR2 YYDKDF (reference sequence). The CDR3 length is 15 residues. The V gene lost 1 base and the J gene lost 9 bases, with 15 bases spanning the gap. CDR3 DNA: TGTGCCACCAGCAGAGGAAGTGGAGTGATGAAAAAACTGTTTTTT. The encoded protein is CATSRGSGVMKKLFF.

V is TRBV7-6 and J is TRBJ2-7; D is undetermined. The germline CDR1 and CDR2 sequences are SGHVS and FNYEAQ. CDR3 length: 13 residues. Trimming shortened V by 2 bases and J by 7 bases, and 12 bases separated the two germline ends. Here the CDR3 reads CASSLSDSSEQYF. In DNA form, the CDR3 reads TGTGCCAGCAGCTTATCCGACTCGTCTGAGCAGTACTTC.

The chain has TRBV5-1 and TRBJ2-2; possible D gene TRBD1, 5 bases. Per germline, CDR1 SGHRS and CDR2 YFSETQ. The V end was cut by 4 bases, the J end by 6 bases, with 10 bases between. CDR3 length: 13 amino acids. The CDR3 here is CASSENRPGELFF. The CDR3 DNA reads TGCGCCAGCAGCGAAAACAGGCCCGGGGAGCTGTTTTTT.

J is TRBJ1-1 and V is TRBV6-1; no clear D. The CDR3 sequence is 13 residues long. Trimming pared 2 bases from V and 4 bases from J, leaving 8 bases between. Per germline, CDR1 MNHNS and CDR2 SASEGT. In nucleotides, the CDR3 is TGTGCCAGCAGTGAACTTGGGAGCACTGAAGCTTTCTTT. Amino acids: CASSELGSTEAFF.